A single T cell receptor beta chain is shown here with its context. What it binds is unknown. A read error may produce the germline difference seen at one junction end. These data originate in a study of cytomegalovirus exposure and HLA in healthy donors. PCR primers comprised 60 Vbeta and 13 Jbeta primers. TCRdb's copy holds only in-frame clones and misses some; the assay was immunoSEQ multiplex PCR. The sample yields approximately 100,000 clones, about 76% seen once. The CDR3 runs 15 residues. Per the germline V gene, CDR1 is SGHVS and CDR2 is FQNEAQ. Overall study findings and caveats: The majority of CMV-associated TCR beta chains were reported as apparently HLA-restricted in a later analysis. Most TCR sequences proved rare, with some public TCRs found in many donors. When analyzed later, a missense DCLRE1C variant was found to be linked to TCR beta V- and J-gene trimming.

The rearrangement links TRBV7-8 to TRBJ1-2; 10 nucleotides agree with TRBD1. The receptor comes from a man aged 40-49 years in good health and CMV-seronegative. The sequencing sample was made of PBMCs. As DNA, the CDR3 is TGTGCCAGCAGCTTAGTGGGGACAGGGGTCCATGGCTACCCCTTC. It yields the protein CASSLVGTGVHGYPF.